The TCR beta chain under discussion was sequenced for a study of T cells in Graves' hyperthyroidism and ophthalmopathy. Study results and limitations: Most thyroid clonotypes with frequency above 0.001 were detected in blood.

There were TCR beta CDR3 regions amplified from RNA transcripts. During a first-round RT-PCR of the TCR CDR3, the HTBI primer set was used. TCRdb itself ran the multiplex PCR reads through MiXCR, one entry per CDR3 protein. Altogether 700,000 or so distinct CDR3 sequences are present, about 16% being singletons, with the ten largest covering roughly 8%. The germline V and J ends were trimmed by 2 bases and 6 bases, with 10 bases remaining between them. The CDR3 runs 13 residues. CDR1 and CDR2 from the germline V gene are MDHEN and SYDVKM. Concerning this clonotype: Its matching antigen is unknown.

Participants, patients aged 18 to 65, had newly diagnosed hyperthyroidism with a duration under 2 months. J is TRBJ1-2 and V is TRBV28; D uncertain. The source is a man between 18 and 29 years old with Graves' hyperthyroidism. Sequencing used blood. This chain's CDR3 is CASSLEGIDGYTF. CDR3 bases: TGTGCCAGCAGTTTAGAGGGTATAGATGGCTACACCTTC.